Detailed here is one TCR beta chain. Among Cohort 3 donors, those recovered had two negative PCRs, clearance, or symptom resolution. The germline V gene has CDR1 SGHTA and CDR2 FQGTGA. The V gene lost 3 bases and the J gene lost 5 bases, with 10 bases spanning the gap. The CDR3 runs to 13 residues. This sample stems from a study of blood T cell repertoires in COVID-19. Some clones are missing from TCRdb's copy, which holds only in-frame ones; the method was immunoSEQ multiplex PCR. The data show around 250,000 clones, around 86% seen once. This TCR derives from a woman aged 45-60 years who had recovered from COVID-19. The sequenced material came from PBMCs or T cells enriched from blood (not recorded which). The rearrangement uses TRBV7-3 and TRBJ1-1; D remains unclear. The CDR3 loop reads CASSFEPGTEAFF. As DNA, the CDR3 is TGTGCCAGCAGCTTCGAACCGGGAACTGAAGCTTTCTTT. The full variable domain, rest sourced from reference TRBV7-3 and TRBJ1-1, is GAGVSQTPSNKVTEKGKYVELRCDPISGHTALYWYRQSLGQGPEFLIYFQGTGAADDSGLPNDRFFAVRPEGSVSTLKIQRTERGDSAVYLCASSFEPGTEAFFGQGTRLTVV.